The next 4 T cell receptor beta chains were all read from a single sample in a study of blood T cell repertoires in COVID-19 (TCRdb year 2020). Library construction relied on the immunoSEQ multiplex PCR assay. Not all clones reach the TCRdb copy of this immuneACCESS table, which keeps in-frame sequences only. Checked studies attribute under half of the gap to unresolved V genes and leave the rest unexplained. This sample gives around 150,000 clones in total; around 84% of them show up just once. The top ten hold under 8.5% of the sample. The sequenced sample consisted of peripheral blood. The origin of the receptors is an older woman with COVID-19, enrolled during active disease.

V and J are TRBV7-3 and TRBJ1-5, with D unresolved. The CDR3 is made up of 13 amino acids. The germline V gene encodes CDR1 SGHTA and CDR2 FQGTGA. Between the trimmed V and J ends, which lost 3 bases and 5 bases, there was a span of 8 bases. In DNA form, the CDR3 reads TGTGCCAGCAGCTTTGGAGGTGATCAGCCCCAGCATTTT. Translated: CASSFGGDQPQHF.

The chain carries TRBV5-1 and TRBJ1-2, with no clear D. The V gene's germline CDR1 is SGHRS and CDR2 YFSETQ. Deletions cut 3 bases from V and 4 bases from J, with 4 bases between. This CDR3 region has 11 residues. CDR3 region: CASSSSYGYTF. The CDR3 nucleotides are TGCGCCAGCAGCTCCAGCTATGGCTACACCTTC.

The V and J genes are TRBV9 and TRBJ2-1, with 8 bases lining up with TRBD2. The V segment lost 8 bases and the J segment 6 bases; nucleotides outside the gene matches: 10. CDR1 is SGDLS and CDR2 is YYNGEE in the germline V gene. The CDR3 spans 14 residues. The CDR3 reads CASASGLAINEQFF. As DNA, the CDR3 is TGTGCCAGTGCTAGCGGGCTAGCGATCAATGAGCAGTTCTTC.

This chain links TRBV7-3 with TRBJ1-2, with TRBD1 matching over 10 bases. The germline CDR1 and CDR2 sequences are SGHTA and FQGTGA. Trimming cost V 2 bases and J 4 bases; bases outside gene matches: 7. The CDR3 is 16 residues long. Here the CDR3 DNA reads TGTGCCAGCAGCTTAGAGGGGACAGGGGAGCGCTATGGCTACACCTTC. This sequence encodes CASSLEGTGERYGYTF.